This T cell receptor (beta chain) was recovered during a study of regulatory T cells in long-lasting Graves disease. Study information: Antithyroid drugs had been taken under 3 months by newly diagnosed Graves' patients.

Arm-PCR of CDR3 regions with iRepertoire HTBI primers generated TCR beta libraries. TCRdb re-called the multiplex PCR reads through MiXCR, storing one row per CDR3 protein. This sample has 500,000 to 700,000 distinct CDR3 sequences, with 15% to 20% found just once. The CDR3 has 15 amino acids. Germline V gene data show CDR1 as SGHRS and CDR2 as YFSETQ. The V gene lost 1 base and the J gene lost 6 bases, with 17 bases spanning the gap. This clonotype came up a few times. Its antigen is undetermined. The study, taken as a whole, reports: Persistent Graves' patients showed a TCR diversity that was lower than that of newly diagnosed ones. Persistent disease was associated with favored TRBV28 usage and with favored use of TRBJ1-2 and TRBJ2-5.

Time point indicated: newly diagnosed GD, antithyroid drugs for less than 3 months. There was RNA extracted from PBMCs, and the TCR library was made from it. Another study also made use of these data, one on T cells in Graves' hyperthyroidism and ophthalmopathy. Per that study: HTBI primers were the set used in a first-round RT-PCR of the TCR CDR3.

V gene TRBV5-1 combines with J gene TRBJ2-7; TRBD2 is a possible D gene (7 bases). Sequenced material: peripheral blood mononuclear cells (PBMCs), taken at new diagnosis, from a patient treated with antithyroid drugs. The origin of this receptor is a young woman with Graves disease. The CDR3 DNA reads TGCGCCAGCAGCTTGCGGGGAGGGGGGATTGGCGAGCAGTACTTC. Residues: CASSLRGGGIGEQYF.